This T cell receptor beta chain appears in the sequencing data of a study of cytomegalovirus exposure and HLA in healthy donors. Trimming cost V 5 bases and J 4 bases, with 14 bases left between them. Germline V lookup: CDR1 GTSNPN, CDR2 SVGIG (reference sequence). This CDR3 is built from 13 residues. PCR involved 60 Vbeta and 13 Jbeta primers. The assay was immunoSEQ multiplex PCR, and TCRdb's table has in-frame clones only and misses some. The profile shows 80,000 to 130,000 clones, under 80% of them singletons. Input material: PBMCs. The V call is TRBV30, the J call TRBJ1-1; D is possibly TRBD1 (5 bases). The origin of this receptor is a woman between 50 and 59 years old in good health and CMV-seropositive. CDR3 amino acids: CAWGTGRSTEAFF. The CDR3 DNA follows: TGTGCCTGGGGAACAGGCCGCTCCACTGAAGCTTTCTTT.